What follows describes a single TCR beta chain. MiXCR was run by TCRdb on the RT-PCR reads, yielding one entry per CDR3 protein. The repertoire includes hundreds of thousands of distinct CDR3 sequences, around 11% of them detected once, and approximately 10% sits in the top ten. This sample was taken from a study of response to subunit inactivated influenza vaccine. V trimming: 1 base; J trimming: 4 bases; junction bases outside the gene matches: 8. The CDR3 totals 16 residues. CDR1 is DFQATT and CDR2 is SNEGSKA in the germline V gene (reference sequence). This sample also appeared in a second study, on T cells expressing NK-cell markers. From that report: Template switching by 5'RACE with UMIs generated the TCR beta cDNA. In several donors, dominant clonotypes made up about 28.3-65% of CD3+CD56-NKG2C+ cells.

The clonotype originates from a man aged 50-59 years who received an inactivated influenza vaccine. Source: PBMCs from blood, taken on the day of vaccination. This sequence joins TRBV20-1 and TRBJ2-1, with TRBD2 matching over 9 bases. CDR3 DNA: TGCAGTGCTAGAGGAATGGGGCGGGGGGGGTACAATGAGCAGTTCTTC. This gives the protein CSARGMGRGGYNEQFF.